This entry concerns a single TCR beta chain. This CDR3 comprises 14 residues. The germline CDR1 and CDR2 sequences are LNHDA and SQIVND (reference sequence). Losses at the gene ends were 6 bases for V and 4 bases for J; bases not matched to a gene: 6. The source of the sample is a study of technical replicates of blood from a few donors. Method: immunoSEQ multiplex PCR; TCRdb's copy keeps in-frame clones and lacks some. The sample includes about 78,000 clones, about 92% seen only once; the top ten take about 0.37%. The chain combines TRBV19 with TRBJ2-7, with 10 bases identical to TRBD1. Sample: T cells isolated from PBMCs. The clonotype comes from a human donor in good health. For the CDR3, the DNA is TGTGCCAGTAGACCGGGACAGGGGATTTACGAGCAGTACTTC. It specifies CASRPGQGIYEQYF.